The rows below give T cell receptor beta chains drawn from one sample of a study of shared clonotypes between healthy human individuals. TCRdb keeps only in-frame clones here, not all; method: immunoSEQ multiplex PCR. The table lists 2.3 million or so clones, over 85% of them singletons. Sequencing used naive CD4+ T cells from PBMCs. Receptor source: a man between 18 and 29 years old in good health. Some clones in this sample may be carry-over from other donors' samples. CDR3s include the opening cysteine and the closing phenylalanine or tryptophan. Fields, in order: V gene, D gene, J gene, clone size, CDR3 DNA, CDR3 protein. A D gene is named only where the DNA matches it firmly. Size is omitted from some rows. Given values are once, few, many or a class for expanded clones.

TRBV11-2,NA,TRBJ2-1,NA,TGTGCCAGCAGCTTAAGGTGGGGTGAGCAGTTCTTC,CASSLRWGEQFF
TRBV5-1,NA,TRBJ1-1,NA,TGCGCCAGCAGCCTTCCAGGGGCCACGAACACTGAAGCTTTCTTT,CASSLPGATNTEAFF
TRBV6-6,TRBD2,TRBJ2-3,NA,TGTGCCAGCAGTTACTCGCTTAGCGGGAGATCAGATACGCAGTATTTT,CASSYSLSGRSDTQYF
TRBV5-1,NA,TRBJ2-1,NA,TGCGCCTCAGCCCCCGGGAGCTCCTACAATGAGCAGTTCTTC,CASAPGSSYNEQFF
TRBV19,NA,TRBJ1-3,NA,TGTGCCAGTAGTACGACCCCAGAAGGCTCTGGAAACACCATATATTTT,CASSTTPEGSGNTIYF
TRBV19,NA,TRBJ1-3,NA,TGTGCCAGTAGTATCGAACCTGGAAACACCATATATTTT,CASSIEPGNTIYF
TRBV23-1,NA,TRBJ2-5,NA,TGCGCCAGCAGTTACGACCGGGACCCCCGGGGAGAGACCCAGTACTTC,CASSYDRDPRGETQYF
TRBV18,NA,TRBJ1-4,NA,TGTGCCAGCTCACGGGGGCTGGCTAATGAAAAACTGTTTTTT,CASSRGLANEKLFF
TRBV6-1,NA,TRBJ1-5,NA,TGTGCCAGTGTGACAGGAGGACGCAATCAGCCCCAGCATTTT,CASVTGGRNQPQHF
TRBV6-5,NA,TRBJ1-6,NA,TGTGCCAGCAGGGCCGGACGGTATAATTCACCCCTCCACTTT,CASRAGRYNSPLHF
TRBV25-1,TRBD1,TRBJ1-1,NA,TGTGCCAGCAGTGGACCTGACAGGGGAATCCCTGAAGCTTTCTTT,CASSGPDRGIPEAFF
TRBV6-1,NA,TRBJ2-1,NA,TGTGCCAGCAGTGACGGTGGAAGGGCGCAGTTCTTC,CASSDGGRAQFF
TRBV9,TRBD2,TRBJ2-1,NA,TGTGCCAGCAGCGTCCAAAGGGGAGGGGCTAGCGGGAGGACCTACAATGAGCAGTTCTTC,CASSVQRGGASGRTYNEQFF
TRBV5-1,NA,TRBJ2-1,NA,TGCGCCAGCAGCTTGGCCCCGGGGCAGTACAATGAGCAGTTCTTC,CASSLAPGQYNEQFF
TRBV4-2,TRBD2,TRBJ2-4,NA,TGTGCCAGCAGCCAACCTAAAGGGGGACTAGCGGGAGGTCATGAAAACATTCAGTACTTC,CASSQPKGGLAGGHENIQYF
TRBV23-1,NA,TRBJ2-7,once,TGCGCCAGCAGTTTGGCTGGGCAGTACTTC,CASSLAGQYF
TRBV28,NA,TRBJ2-6,NA,TGTGCCAGCAGTTTAGCCGGGTCTGGGGCCAACGTCCTGACTTTC,CASSLAGSGANVLTF
TRBV9,NA,TRBJ1-2,NA,TGTGCCAGCAGCGTAGGCGGTTTTGGAGGGATGCTTGGCTACACCTTC,CASSVGGFGGMLGYTF
TRBV7-2,NA,TRBJ1-2,NA,TGTGCCAGCAGCTTAGCCGGTGGCTACACCTTC,CASSLAGGYTF
TRBV6-5,TRBD2,TRBJ2-6,NA,TGTGCCAGCAGCTCCAGACTAGCCTGGGGTGACGTCCTGACTTTC,CASSSRLAWGDVLTF
TRBV18,TRBD1,TRBJ2-7,NA,TGTGCCAGCTCACCCGGGACAGGGAATGAGCAGTACTTC,CASSPGTGNEQYF
TRBV7-2,NA,TRBJ1-2,NA,TGTGCCAGCAGCCCCGACGGACCCTATGGCTACACCTTC,CASSPDGPYGYTF
TRBV4-2,TRBD2,TRBJ2-7,NA,TGTGCCAGCAGCACCAGGACTAGCGGATCCCGGGGCTACGAGCAGTACTTC,CASSTRTSGSRGYEQYF
TRBV7-9,NA,TRBJ2-1,NA,TGTGCCAGCAGCGTGCCACCCCATGCCCCTAGAGAGAATGAGCAGTTCTTC,CASSVPPHAPRENEQFF
TRBV11-3,NA,TRBJ2-5,NA,TGTGCCAGCAGCTTAGTCGGCCAAGAGACCCAGTACTTC,CASSLVGQETQYF
TRBV5-1,TRBD2,TRBJ2-2,NA,TGCGCCAGCAGCTTCGGGACTAGCACCGGGGAGCTGTTTTTT,CASSFGTSTGELFF